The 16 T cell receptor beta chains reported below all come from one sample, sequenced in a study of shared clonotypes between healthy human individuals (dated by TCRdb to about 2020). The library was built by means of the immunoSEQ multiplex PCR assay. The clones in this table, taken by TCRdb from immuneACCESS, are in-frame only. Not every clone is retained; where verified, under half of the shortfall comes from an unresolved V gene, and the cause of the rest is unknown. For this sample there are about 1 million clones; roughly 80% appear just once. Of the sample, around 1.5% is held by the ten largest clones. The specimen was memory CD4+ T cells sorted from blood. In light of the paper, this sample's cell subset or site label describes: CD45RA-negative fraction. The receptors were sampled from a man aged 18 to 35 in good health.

CDR3 residues: CASRRTNTDTQYF. CDR3 coding DNA: TGTGCCAGCCGTCGGACTAACACAGATACGCAGTATTTT. This chain connects TRBV25-1 to TRBJ2-3; weak D call: TRBD2 (6 bases). The CDR3 spans 13 residues. Germline CDR1 and CDR2: MGHDK and SYGVNS. V was cut by 8 bases and J by 2 bases, with 11 bases left in between. Drawing the rest from reference TRBV25-1 and TRBJ2-3, the complete variable domain is EADIYQTPRYLVIGTGKKITLECSQTMGHDKMYWYQQDPGMELHLIHYSYGVNSTEKGDLSSESTVSRIRTEHFPLTLESARPSHTSQYLCASRRTNTDTQYFGPGTRLTVL.

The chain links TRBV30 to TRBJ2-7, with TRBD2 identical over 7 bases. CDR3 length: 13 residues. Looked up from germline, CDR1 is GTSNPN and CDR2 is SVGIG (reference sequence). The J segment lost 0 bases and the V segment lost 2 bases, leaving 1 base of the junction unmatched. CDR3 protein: CAWSPGGSYEQYF. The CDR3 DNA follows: TGTGCCTGGAGTCCGGGGGGCTCCTACGAGCAGTACTTC.

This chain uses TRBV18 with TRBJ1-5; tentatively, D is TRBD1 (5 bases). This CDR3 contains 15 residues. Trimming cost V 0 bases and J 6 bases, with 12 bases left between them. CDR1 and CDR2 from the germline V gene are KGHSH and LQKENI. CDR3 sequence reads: CASSPPNRFVQPQHF. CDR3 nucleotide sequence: TGTGCCAGCTCACCACCGAACAGGTTCGTTCAGCCCCAGCATTTT.

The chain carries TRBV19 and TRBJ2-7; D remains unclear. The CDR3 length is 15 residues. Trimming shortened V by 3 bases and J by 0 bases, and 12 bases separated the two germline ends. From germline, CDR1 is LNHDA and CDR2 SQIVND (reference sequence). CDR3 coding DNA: TGTGCCAGTAGTATCTTCGCAGAGAGCTCCTACGAGCAGTACTTC. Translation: CASSIFAESSYEQYF.

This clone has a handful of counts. CDR3 sequence: CAWSSDREEAFF. The DNA for the CDR3 is TGTGCCTGGAGTTCGGACAGGGAGGAAGCTTTCTTT. The chain joins TRBV30 to TRBJ1-1, with 8 bases lining up with TRBD1. The CDR3 is made up of 12 amino acids. After removal of 2 bases from V and 8 bases from J, the junction contained 4 bases not matched to a gene. Germline V gene data show CDR1 as GTSNPN and CDR2 as SVGIG (reference sequence).

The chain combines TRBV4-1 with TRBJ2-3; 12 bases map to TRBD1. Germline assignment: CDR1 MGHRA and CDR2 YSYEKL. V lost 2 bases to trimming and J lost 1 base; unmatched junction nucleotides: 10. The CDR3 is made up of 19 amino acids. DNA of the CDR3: TGCGCCAGCAGCCAATCCGGGACAGGGGGCGCATCTGGCACAGATACGCAGTATTTT. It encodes CASSQSGTGGASGTDTQYF.

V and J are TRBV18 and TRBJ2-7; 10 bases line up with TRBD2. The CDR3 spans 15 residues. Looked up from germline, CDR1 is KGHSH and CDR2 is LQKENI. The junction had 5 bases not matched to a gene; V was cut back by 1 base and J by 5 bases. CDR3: CASSPRTSGTHEQYF. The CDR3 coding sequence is TGTGCCAGCTCACCACGAACTAGCGGGACACACGAGCAGTACTTC.

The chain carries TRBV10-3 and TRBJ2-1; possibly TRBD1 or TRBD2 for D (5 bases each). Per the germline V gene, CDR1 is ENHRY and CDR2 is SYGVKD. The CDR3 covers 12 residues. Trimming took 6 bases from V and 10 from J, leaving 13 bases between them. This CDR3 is CAISLGTPEQFF. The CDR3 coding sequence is TGTGCCATCAGCCTCGGGACCCCAGAGCAGTTCTTC.

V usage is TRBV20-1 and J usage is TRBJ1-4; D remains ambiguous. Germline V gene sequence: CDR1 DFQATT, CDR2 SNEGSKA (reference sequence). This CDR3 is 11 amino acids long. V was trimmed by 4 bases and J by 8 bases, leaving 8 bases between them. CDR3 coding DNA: TGCAGTGCTACGACGGGGGAAAAACTGTTTTTT. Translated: CSATTGEKLFF.

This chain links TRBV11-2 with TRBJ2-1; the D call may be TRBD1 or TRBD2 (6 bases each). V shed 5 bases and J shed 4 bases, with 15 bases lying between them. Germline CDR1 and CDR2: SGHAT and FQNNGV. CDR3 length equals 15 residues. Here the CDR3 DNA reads TGTGCCAGCAGCCGGAGGGGGGAGACTTACAATGAGCAGTTCTTC. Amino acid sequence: CASSRRGETYNEQFF.

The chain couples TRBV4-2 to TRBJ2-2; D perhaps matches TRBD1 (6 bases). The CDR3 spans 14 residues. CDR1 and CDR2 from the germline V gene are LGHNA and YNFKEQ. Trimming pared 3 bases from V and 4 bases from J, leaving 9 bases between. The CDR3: CASSQGHTTGELFF. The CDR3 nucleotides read TGTGCCAGCAGCCAGGGACATACCACCGGGGAGCTGTTTTTT.

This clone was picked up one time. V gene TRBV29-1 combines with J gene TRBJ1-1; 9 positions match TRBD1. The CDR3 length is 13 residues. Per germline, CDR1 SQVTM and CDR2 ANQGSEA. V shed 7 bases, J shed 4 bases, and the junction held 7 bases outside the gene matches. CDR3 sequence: CSGVTGGGTEAFF. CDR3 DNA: TGCAGCGGTGTTACAGGGGGCGGCACTGAAGCTTTCTTT.

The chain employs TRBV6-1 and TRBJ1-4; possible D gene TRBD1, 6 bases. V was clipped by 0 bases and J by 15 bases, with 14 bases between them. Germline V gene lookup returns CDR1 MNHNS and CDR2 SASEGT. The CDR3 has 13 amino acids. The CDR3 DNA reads TGTGCCAGCAGTGAAGCGACCCCGAGGGGGGTGTTTTTT. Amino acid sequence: CASSEATPRGVFF.

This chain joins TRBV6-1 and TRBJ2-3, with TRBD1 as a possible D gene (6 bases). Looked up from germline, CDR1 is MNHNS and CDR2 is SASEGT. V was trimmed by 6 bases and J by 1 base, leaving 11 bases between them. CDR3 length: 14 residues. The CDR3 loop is CASSGPGGTDTQYF. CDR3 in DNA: TGTGCCAGCAGCGGGCCAGGGGGCACAGATACGCAGTATTTT.

The CDR3 spells CASSVFSGGTYGDTQYF. In DNA, the CDR3 is TGTGCCAGCAGCGTATTTAGCGGGGGGACCTATGGGGATACGCAGTATTTT. The V gene is TRBV9, the J gene TRBJ2-3; 10 bases fit TRBD2. This CDR3 has 17 residues. The V gene end was trimmed by 1 base and the J gene end by 6 bases; junction bases not matched to a gene: 11. Germline V gene sequence: CDR1 SGDLS, CDR2 YYNGEE.

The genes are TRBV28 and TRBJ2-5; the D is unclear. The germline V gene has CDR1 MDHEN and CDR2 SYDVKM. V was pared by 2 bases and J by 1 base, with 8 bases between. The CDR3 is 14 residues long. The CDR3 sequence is CASSLKTAQETQYF. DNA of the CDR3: TGTGCCAGCAGTTTAAAAACAGCCCAAGAGACCCAGTACTTC.